The 8 T cell receptor beta chains below all came from one sample that was sequenced in a study of T cells in Graves' hyperthyroidism and ophthalmopathy. Amplification yielded TCR beta CDR3 regions, with RNA transcripts as the source. The TCR CDR3 first-round RT-PCR relied on the HTBI primer set. TCRdb analysed the multiplex PCR reads with MiXCR anew, one entry per CDR3 protein. The sample has fewer than 650,000 distinct CDR3 sequences, 12% to 15% seen once; the top ten hold approximately 14%. Source material: blood. The receptor set was obtained from a woman in her forties with Graves' hyperthyroidism.

This clonotype was counted at least ten times. CDR3 amino acids: CASSDGLTGELFF. CDR3 sequence (DNA): TGTGCCAGCAGTGACGGACTCACCGGGGAGCTGTTTTTT. J is TRBJ2-2 and V is TRBV6-2 or TRBV6-3; TRBD2 might be the D (5 bases). The CDR3 is made up of 13 amino acids. V lost 5 bases to trimming and J lost 4 bases, with 8 bases between them. From germline, CDR1 is MNHEY and CDR2 SVGEGT.

This clonotype came up many times. The chain employs TRBV20-1 and TRBJ2-3; D possibly corresponds to TRBD2 (6 bases). The ends were cut back, 1 base at V and 0 bases at J, with 8 bases in the middle. This CDR3 spans 14 amino acids. CDR1 is DFQATT, CDR2 SNEGSKA, per germline (reference sequence). The CDR3 sequence is CSARVSGSTDTQYF. As DNA, the CDR3 is TGCAGTGCTAGAGTCAGCGGGAGCACAGATACGCAGTATTTT.

The chain employs TRBV19 and TRBJ2-2; D remains ambiguous. Trimming stripped 3 bases from V and 4 bases from J, with 12 bases between. CDR1 is LNHDA, CDR2 SQIVND, per germline (reference sequence). This CDR3 comprises 15 residues. CDR3 sequence (DNA): TGTGCCAGTAGTATTGGGATTCCAATCACCGGGGAGCTGTTTTTT. This gives the protein CASSIGIPITGELFF.

V usage is TRBV27 and J usage is TRBJ1-2, with a possible D match to TRBD1 (5 bases). V lost 6 bases and J 8 bases, leaving 22 bases between the germline ends. In germline, CDR1 is MNHEY, CDR2 SMNVEV (reference sequence). This CDR3 is built from 15 residues. As DNA, the CDR3 is TGTGCCAGCAGCAACGTCCGGCAAGGGGTGTTGGGCTACACCTTC. Protein sequence: CASSNVRQGVLGYTF.

The gene calls are TRBV7-2 and TRBJ1-2; D gene uncertain. The germline CDR1 and CDR2 sequences are SGHTA and FQGNSA. Trimming removed 6 bases at V and 8 bases at J, with 13 bases between. This CDR3 is built from 12 residues. The CDR3 DNA reads TGTGCCAGCAGTCCTGACCGAAAGGGCTACACCTTC. It encodes CASSPDRKGYTF.

Many counts were recorded for this clonotype. The V and J genes are TRBV28 and TRBJ2-2; D may be TRBD1 (7 bases). The CDR3 contains 15 residues. The germline V and J ends were trimmed by 5 bases and 1 base, with 11 bases remaining between them. Germline V CDR1 and CDR2: MDHEN, SYDVKM. CDR3 in DNA: TGTGCCAGCAGTGCGGGACAGCTGAACACCGGGGAGCTGTTTTTT. Its protein is CASSAGQLNTGELFF.

This clonotype was counted at least ten times. The genes are TRBV20-1 and TRBJ2-1; 16 bases fit TRBD2. Losses at the gene ends were 0 bases for V and 7 bases for J; bases not matched to a gene: 15. CDR3 length equals 20 residues. From germline, CDR1 is DFQATT and CDR2 SNEGSKA (reference sequence). This chain's CDR3 is CSARDRPGTSGRALTNEQFF. The CDR3 coding sequence is TGCAGTGCTAGAGATCGGCCCGGGACTAGCGGGAGGGCCCTAACGAATGAGCAGTTCTTC.

This clonotype occurred many times. The chain employs TRBV3-1 and TRBJ2-7; D not certain. Trimming shortened V by 4 bases and J by 1 base, and 11 bases separated the two germline ends. Germline-derived CDR1 and CDR2 are LGHDT and YNNKEL (reference sequence). The CDR3 contains 14 residues. Written as DNA, the CDR3 is TGTGCCAGCAGCCCGGTTTGGGGATCCTACGAGCAGTACTTC. This encodes CASSPVWGSYEQYF.